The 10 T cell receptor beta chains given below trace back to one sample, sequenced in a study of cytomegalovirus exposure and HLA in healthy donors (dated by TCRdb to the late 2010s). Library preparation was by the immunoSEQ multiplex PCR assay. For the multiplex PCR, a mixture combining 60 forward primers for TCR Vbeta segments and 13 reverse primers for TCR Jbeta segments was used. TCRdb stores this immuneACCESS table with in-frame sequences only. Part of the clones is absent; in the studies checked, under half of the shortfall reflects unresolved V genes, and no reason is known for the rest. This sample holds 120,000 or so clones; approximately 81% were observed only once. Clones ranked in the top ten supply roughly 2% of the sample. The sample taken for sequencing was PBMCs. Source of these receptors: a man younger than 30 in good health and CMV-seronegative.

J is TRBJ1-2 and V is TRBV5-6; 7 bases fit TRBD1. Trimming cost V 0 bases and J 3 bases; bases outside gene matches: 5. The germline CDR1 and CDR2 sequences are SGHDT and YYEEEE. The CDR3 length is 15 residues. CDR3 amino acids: CASSLGTGDYYGYTF. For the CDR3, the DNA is TGTGCCAGCAGCTTGGGGACAGGAGACTACTATGGCTACACCTTC.

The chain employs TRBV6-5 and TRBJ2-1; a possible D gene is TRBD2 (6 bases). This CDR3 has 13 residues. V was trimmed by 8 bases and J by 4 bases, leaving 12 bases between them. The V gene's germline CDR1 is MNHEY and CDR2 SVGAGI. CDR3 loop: CASRALAYNEQFF. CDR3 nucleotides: TGTGCCAGCCGGGCACTAGCTTACAATGAGCAGTTCTTC.

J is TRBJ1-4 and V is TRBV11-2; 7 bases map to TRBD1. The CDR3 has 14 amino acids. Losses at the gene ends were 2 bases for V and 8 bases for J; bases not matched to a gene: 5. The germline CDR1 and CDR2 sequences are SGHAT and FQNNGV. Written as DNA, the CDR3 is TGTGCCAGCAGCTTATTCGGGACAGAAGAAAAACTGTTTTTT. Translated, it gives CASSLFGTEEKLFF.

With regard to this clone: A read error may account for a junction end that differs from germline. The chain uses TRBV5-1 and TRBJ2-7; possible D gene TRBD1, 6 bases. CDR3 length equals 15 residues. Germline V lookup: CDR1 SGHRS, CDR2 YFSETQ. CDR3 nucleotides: TGCACCAGCAGCTACGAAGGGGACACCTCCTACGAGCAGTACTTC. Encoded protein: CTSSYEGDTSYEQYF.

CDR3 bases: TGTGCCAGTAGTTGGACAGGGATCTCCCCCACAGATACGCAGTATTTT. It translates to CASSWTGISPTDTQYF. The rearrangement joins TRBV19 to TRBJ2-3; 8 bases line up with TRBD1. The CDR3 has 16 residues. Trimming took 5 bases from V and 2 from J; bases not matched to a gene: 9. The germline V gene encodes CDR1 LNHDA and CDR2 SQIVND (reference sequence).

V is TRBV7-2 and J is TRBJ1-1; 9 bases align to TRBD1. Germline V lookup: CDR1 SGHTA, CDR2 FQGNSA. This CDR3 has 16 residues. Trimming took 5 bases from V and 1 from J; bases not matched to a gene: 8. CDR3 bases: TGTGCCAGCAGCATGACAGGGGGACGGTCGAACACTGAAGCTTTCTTT. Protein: CASSMTGGRSNTEAFF.

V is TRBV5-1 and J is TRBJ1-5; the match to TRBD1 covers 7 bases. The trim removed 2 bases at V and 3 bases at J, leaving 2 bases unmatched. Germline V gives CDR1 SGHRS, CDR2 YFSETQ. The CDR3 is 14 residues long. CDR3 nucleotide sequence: TGCGCCAGCAGCTTAGGGGGCTCCAATCAGCCCCAGCATTTT. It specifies CASSLGGSNQPQHF.

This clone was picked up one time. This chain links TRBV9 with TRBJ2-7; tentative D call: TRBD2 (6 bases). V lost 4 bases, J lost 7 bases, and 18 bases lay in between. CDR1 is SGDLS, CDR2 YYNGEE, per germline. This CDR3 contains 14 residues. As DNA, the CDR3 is TGTGCCAGCAGCTCCAGACGGGGGTGGCAGGAGCAGTACTTC. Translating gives CASSSRRGWQEQYF.

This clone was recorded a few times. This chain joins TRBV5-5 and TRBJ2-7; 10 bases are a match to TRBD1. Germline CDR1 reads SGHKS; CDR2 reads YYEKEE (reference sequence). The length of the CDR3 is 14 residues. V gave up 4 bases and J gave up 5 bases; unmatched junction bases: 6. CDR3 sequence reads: CASSRQGAYHEQYF. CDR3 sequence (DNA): TGTGCCAGCAGCAGACAGGGGGCGTATCACGAGCAGTACTTC.

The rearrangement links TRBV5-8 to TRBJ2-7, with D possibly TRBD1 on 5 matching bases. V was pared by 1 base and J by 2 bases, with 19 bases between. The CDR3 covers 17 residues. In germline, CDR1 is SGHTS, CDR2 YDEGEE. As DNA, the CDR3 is TGTGCCAGCAGCTTGTCGTCCGGTTCCACCAGGGCCTACGAGCAGTACTTC. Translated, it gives CASSLSSGSTRAYEQYF.